This T cell receptor beta chain was documented in a study of T cell responses to AZD1222 COVID-19 vaccine. Repertoires were generated with immunoSEQ multiplex PCR, while TCRdb's copy carries only in-frame clones and drops some. This sample has 140,000 to 150,000 clones, with 80% to 85% found just once. Study conclusions and caveats: Donors in the cohort were predominantly white British and more often female, and clonal diversity was possibly underestimated. Vaccination with two AZD1222 doses was followed by a rise in Spike-specific TCR breadth and depth. The repertoires were collected only after the peak T cell response.

As regards this clone: As yet, its antigen is unknown.

The CDR3 has 15 amino acids. CDR1 MRHNA and CDR2 SNTAGT come from the germline V gene. Trimming left V 5 bases short and J 4 bases short, with 12 bases between. Sequencing used peripheral blood, obtained on day 0 of MenACWY control vaccination. The receptor was derived from an adult in good health. The rearrangement uses TRBV6-4 and TRBJ1-6; D is undetermined. The CDR3 DNA reads as TGTGCCAGCAGTCTGGAACCGACATATAATTCACCCCTCCACTTT. It specifies CASSLEPTYNSPLHF.